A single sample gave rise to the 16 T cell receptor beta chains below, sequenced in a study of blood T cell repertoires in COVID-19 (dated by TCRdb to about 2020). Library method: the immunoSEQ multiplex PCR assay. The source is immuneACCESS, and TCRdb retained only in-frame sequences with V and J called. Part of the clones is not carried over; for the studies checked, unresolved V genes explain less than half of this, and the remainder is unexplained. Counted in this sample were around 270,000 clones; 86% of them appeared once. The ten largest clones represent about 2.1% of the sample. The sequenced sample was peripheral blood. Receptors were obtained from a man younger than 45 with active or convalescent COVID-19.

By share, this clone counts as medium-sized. The CDR3 loop reads CASGDSYEQYF. CDR3 DNA sequence: TGTGCCAGTGGGGACAGCTACGAGCAGTACTTC. The genes are TRBV2 and TRBJ2-7; 7 bases map to TRBD1. The length of the CDR3 is 11 residues. J gave up 3 bases and V 9 bases, and 2 bases lay outside the gene matches. Germline CDR1 reads SNHLY; CDR2 reads FYNNEI.

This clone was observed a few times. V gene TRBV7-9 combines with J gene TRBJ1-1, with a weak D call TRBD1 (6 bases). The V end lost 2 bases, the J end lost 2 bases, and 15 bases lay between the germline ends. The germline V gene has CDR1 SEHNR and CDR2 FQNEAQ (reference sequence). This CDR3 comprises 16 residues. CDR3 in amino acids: CASSLTGMRGNTEAFF. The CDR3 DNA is TGTGCCAGCAGCTTAACAGGGATGCGTGGAAACACTGAAGCTTTCTTT. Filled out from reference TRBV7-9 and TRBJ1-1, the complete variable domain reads DTGVSQNPRHKITKRGQNVTFRCDPISEHNRLYWYRQTLGQGPEFLTYFQNEAQLEKSRLLSDRFSAERPKGSFSTLEIQRTEQGDSAMYLCASSLTGMRGNTEAFFGQGTRLTVV.

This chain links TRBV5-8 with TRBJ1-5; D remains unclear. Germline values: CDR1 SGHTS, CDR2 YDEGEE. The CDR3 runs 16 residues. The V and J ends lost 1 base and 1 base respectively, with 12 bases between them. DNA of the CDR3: TGTGCCAGCAGCTTGACAGATCTGAGAAGCAATCAGCCCCAGCATTTT. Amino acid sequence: CASSLTDLRSNQPQHF.

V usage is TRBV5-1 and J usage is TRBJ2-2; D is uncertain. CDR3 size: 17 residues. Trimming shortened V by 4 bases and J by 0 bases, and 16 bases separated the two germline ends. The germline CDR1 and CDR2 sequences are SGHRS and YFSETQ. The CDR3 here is CASSPRPATSNTGELFF. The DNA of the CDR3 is TGCGCCAGCAGCCCCCGGCCAGCGACCTCGAACACCGGGGAGCTGTTTTTT. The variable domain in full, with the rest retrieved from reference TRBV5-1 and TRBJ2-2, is KAGVTQTPRYLIKTRGQQVTLSCSPISGHRSVSWYQQTPGQGLQFLFEYFSETQRNKGNFPGRFSGRQFSNSRSEMNVSTLELGDSALYLCASSPRPATSNTGELFFGEGSRLTVL.

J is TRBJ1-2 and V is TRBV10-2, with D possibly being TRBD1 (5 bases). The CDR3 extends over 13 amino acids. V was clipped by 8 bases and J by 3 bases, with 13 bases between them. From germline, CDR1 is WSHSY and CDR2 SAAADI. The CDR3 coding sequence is TGCGCCAGCTCAAGACAGATCGACTATGGCTACACCTTC. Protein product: CASSRQIDYGYTF.

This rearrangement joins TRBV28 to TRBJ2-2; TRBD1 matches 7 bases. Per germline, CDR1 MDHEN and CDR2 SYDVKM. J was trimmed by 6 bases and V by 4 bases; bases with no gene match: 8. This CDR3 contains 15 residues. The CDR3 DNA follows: TGTGCCAGCAGTTCCGCGACAGGGATCGCCGGGGAGCTGTTTTTT. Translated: CASSSATGIAGELFF.

The CDR3 loop is CASSRRTPGGRGTYNEQFF. The CDR3 bases are TGCGCCAGCAGCCGGAGAACCCCTGGGGGGCGGGGGACCTACAATGAGCAGTTCTTC. The chain is built from TRBV4-3 and TRBJ2-1; D possibly corresponds to TRBD2 (7 bases). The CDR3 loop spans 19 amino acids. Germline CDR1 and CDR2: LGHNA and YSLEER. Trimming stripped 4 bases from V and 2 bases from J, with 24 bases between.

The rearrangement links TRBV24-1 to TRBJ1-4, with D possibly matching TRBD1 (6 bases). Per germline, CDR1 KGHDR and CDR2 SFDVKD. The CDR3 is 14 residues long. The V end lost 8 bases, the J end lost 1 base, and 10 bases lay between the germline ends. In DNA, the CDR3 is TGTGCCACCATACGCAGGGGAACTAATGAAAAACTGTTTTTT. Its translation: CATIRRGTNEKLFF.

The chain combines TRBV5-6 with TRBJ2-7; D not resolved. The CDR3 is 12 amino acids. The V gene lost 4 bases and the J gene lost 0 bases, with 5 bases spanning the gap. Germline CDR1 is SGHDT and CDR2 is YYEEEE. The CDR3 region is CASSLLSYEQYF. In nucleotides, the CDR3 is TGTGCCAGCAGCCTCCTCTCCTACGAGCAGTACTTC.

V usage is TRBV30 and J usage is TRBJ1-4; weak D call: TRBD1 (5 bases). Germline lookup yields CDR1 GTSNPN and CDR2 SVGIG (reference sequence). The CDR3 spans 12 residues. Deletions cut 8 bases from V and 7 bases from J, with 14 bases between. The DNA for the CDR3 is TGTGCCGCAACTTGGCAGGGTGAAAAACTGTTTTTT. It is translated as CAATWQGEKLFF.

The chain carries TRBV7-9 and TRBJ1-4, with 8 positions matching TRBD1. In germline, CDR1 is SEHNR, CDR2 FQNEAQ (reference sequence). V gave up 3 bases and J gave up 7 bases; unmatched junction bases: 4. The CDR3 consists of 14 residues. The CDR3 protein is CASSFTGQAEKLFF. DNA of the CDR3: TGTGCCAGCAGCTTCACGGGACAGGCTGAAAAACTGTTTTTT.

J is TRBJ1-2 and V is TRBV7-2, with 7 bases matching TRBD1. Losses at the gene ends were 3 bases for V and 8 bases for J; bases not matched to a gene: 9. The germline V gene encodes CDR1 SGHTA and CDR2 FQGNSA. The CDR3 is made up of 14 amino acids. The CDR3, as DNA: TGTGCCAGCAGCTTTGAAGGGGGCCAAGGAGGCTACACCTTC. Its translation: CASSFEGGQGGYTF.

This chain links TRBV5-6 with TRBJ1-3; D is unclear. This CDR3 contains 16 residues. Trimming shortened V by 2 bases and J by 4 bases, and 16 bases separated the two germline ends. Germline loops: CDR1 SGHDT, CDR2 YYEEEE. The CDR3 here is CASSFYEPHRGNTIYF. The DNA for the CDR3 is TGTGCCAGCAGCTTCTATGAACCGCATAGAGGAAACACCATATATTTT.

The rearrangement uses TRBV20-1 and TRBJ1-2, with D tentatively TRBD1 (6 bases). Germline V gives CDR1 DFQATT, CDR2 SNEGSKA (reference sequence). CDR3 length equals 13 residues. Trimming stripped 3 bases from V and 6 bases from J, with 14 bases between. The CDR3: CSASTGGSHGYTF. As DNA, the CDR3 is TGCAGTGCTAGTACGGGGGGCTCGCATGGCTACACCTTC.

CDR3 nucleotides: TGCGCCAGCAGCCAACGGTATCTGGCAGGGGGTTCATACGAGCAGTACTTC. It yields the protein CASSQRYLAGGSYEQYF. The chain has TRBV4-3 and TRBJ2-7, with 7 bases that match TRBD1. With V trimmed by 2 bases and J by 4 bases, 14 bases remained unmatched. The CDR3 is 17 amino acids. CDR1 LGHNA and CDR2 YSLEER come from the germline V gene.

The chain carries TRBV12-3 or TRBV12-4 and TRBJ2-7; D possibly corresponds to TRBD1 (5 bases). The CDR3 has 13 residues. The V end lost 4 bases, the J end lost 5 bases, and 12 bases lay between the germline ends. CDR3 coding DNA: TGTGCCAGCAGTTCGACAGAAGGCCACGAGCAGTACTTC. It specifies CASSSTEGHEQYF.